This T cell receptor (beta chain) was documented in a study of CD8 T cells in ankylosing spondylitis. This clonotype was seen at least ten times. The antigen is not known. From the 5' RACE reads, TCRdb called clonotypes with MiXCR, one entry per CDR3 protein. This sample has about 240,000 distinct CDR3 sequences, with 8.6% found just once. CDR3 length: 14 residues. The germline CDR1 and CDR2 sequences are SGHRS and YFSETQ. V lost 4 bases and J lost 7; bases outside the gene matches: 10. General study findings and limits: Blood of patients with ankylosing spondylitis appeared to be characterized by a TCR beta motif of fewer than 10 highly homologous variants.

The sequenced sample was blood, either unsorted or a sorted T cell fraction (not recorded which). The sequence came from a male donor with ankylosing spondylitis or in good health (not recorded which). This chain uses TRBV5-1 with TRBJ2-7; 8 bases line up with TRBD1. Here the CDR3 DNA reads TGCGCCAGCAGCCTTGGGACAGGCGCAGGGGAGCAGTACTTC. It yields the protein CASSLGTGAGEQYF.